This T cell receptor beta chain stems from a study of T cells after yellow fever vaccination. UMIs and a universal primer site were added when TCR cDNA was made by 5'RACE template switching. TCRdb re-analysed the 5' RACE reads in MiXCR, keeping a single row per CDR3 protein. Found here are about 69,000 distinct CDR3 sequences, about 6% of them singletons; the top ten hold more than 2%. The CDR3 consists of 19 residues. V shed 2 bases and J 4 bases; nucleotides not matched to a gene: 11. Per the germline V gene, CDR1 is MNHEY and CDR2 is SVGAGI. There are many counts of this clonotype. V gene TRBV6-5 combines with J gene TRBJ2-1, with TRBD2 matching over 13 bases. The sequencing here drew on CD4+ T cells sorted from PBMCs, taken approximately 15 days after the first yellow fever vaccination. This TCR was recovered from a man younger than 35 who received the YFV17D yellow fever vaccine. The CDR3: CASSYRGTSGAPIYNEQFF. CDR3 in DNA: TGTGCCAGCAGTTACCGAGGGACTAGCGGGGCACCGATATACAATGAGCAGTTCTTC.